This TCR beta chain was retrieved from a study of Ad26.COV2.S vaccination and SARS-CoV-2 variants. Findings of the study overall: Measures of TCR breadth and depth may have fallen short of total T cell responses.

Some clones are missing from TCRdb's copy, which holds only in-frame ones; the method was immunoSEQ multiplex PCR. The sample has around 400,000 clones; 90% are singletons. Noted treatment: roughly 18 received Ad26.COV2.S at low or high dose, single or two shots; several received placebo; per-sample allocation not given. Specimen acquisition occurred on day 63 following the initial vaccine or placebo injection. The count of this clone is one. Its antigen remains unknown. The germline CDR1 and CDR2 sequences are MGHDK and SYGVNS. This CDR3 has 14 amino acids. Trimming cost V 4 bases and J 1 base, with 10 bases left between them.

The chain uses TRBV25-1 and TRBJ1-2; unclear D gene. The sample here was peripheral blood, taken in a trial of Ad26.COV2.S vaccine versus placebo. The sequence was collected from a person aged 18 to 65 who received the Ad26.COV2.S COVID-19 vaccine or a placebo. Here the CDR3 DNA reads TGTGCCAGCAGTGCCCCGGACCGTAACTATGGCTACACCTTC. Translation: CASSAPDRNYGYTF.